The clone carrying this T cell receptor (beta chain) was detected many times. Its antigen remains unidentified. The sample is drawn from a study of T cells in Graves' hyperthyroidism and ophthalmopathy. General study findings and limits: Ophthalmopathy, as predicted by the model, came a median approximately 5.9 months after the prediction. Most clonotypes expanded in thyroid above 0.001 were likewise present in blood.

Amplification targeted TCR beta CDR3 regions from RNA transcripts. The TCR CDR3 first-round RT-PCR relied on the HTBI primer set. TCRdb reprocessed the multiplex PCR reads via MiXCR and lists one record per CDR3 protein. Of under 200,000 distinct CDR3 sequences listed, just under 9.5% are singletons. J was trimmed by 4 bases and V by 3 bases; bases with no gene match: 8. The CDR3 length is 15 residues. CDR1 and CDR2 (germline): LGHDT, YNNKEL (reference sequence). This clonotype was obtained from a woman younger than 30 with Graves' hyperthyroidism that later progressed to Graves' ophthalmopathy. The chain uses TRBV3-1 and TRBJ1-1; 7 nucleotides match TRBD1. Material for sequencing was blood. CDR3 amino acids: CASSHRQGGSTEAFF. CDR3 nucleotide sequence: TGTGCCAGCAGCCATAGACAGGGCGGAAGCACTGAAGCTTTCTTT.